The next 29 T cell receptor beta chains were all read from a single sample in a study of blood T cell repertoires in COVID-19. Only in-frame clones appear in the TCRdb table, and some are missing; sequencing was by immunoSEQ multiplex PCR. This sample has roughly 400,000 clones; roughly nine tenths occur once, and the top ten carry about 0.9%. Input material: PBMCs or T cells enriched from blood (not recorded which). These TCRs come from a woman aged 40 to 50 who had been exposed to COVID-19.

This rearrangement joins TRBV18 to TRBJ2-5; D call uncertain. CDR1 is KGHSH and CDR2 is LQKENI in the germline V gene. Trimming removed 2 bases at V and 6 bases at J, with 4 bases between. The CDR3 extends over 11 amino acids. CDR3 DNA sequence: TGTGCCAGCTCACCAGGGCAGACCCAGTACTTC. It is translated as CASSPGQTQYF.

V and J are TRBV24-1 and TRBJ2-7; 8 bases are shared with TRBD1. CDR3 length equals 13 residues. From germline, CDR1 is KGHDR and CDR2 SFDVKD. J gave up 5 bases and V 10 bases, and 9 bases lay outside the gene matches. For the CDR3, the DNA is TGTGCCACAAGGACAGGGTGTTGCCACGAGCAGTACTTC. Translating it yields CATRTGCCHEQYF.

This chain uses TRBV27 with TRBJ1-5; 7 bases are a match to TRBD1. The CDR3 is 13 residues long. The junction had 5 bases not matched to a gene; V was cut back by 5 bases and J by 7 bases. Germline loops: CDR1 MNHEY, CDR2 SMNVEV (reference sequence). This CDR3 is CASSRRGQQPQHF. The CDR3 DNA follows: TGTGCCAGCAGTAGGAGGGGGCAACAGCCCCAGCATTTT.

This rearrangement joins TRBV9 to TRBJ1-6; no clear D gene. The V end was cut by 0 bases, the J end by 6 bases, with 13 bases between. The CDR3 is made up of 16 amino acids. Germline lookup yields CDR1 SGDLS and CDR2 YYNGEE. The CDR3 loop reads CASSVGGGRVNSPLHF. The CDR3 bases are TGTGCCAGCAGCGTAGGGGGAGGGAGGGTTAATTCACCCCTCCACTTT.

The chain is built from TRBV18 and TRBJ1-1; D gene unclear. The length of the CDR3 is 14 residues. Germline V lookup: CDR1 KGHSH, CDR2 LQKENI. V lost 3 bases and J lost 1, with 9 bases in between. CDR3: CASSPQNGNTEAFF. As DNA, the CDR3 is TGTGCCAGCTCACCTCAAAACGGGAACACTGAAGCTTTCTTT.

CDR3 in amino acids: CASSVEENLAGGPGVPYEQYF. DNA of the CDR3: TGTGCCAGCAGCGTAGAAGAGAACTTAGCGGGAGGGCCGGGAGTCCCCTACGAGCAGTACTTC. This chain uses TRBV9 with TRBJ2-7; 11 bases are a match to TRBD2. The V and J ends lost 0 bases and 2 bases, in that order; junction bases with no gene match: 19. CDR1 is SGDLS, CDR2 YYNGEE, per germline. The CDR3 has 21 amino acids.

This clone was seen only a few times. The gene calls are TRBV24-1 and TRBJ2-5; 8 bases map to TRBD1. This CDR3 comprises 15 residues. CDR1 and CDR2 (germline): KGHDR, SFDVKD. Trimming removed 3 bases from V and 9 bases from J; junction bases left unmatched: 11. This chain's CDR3 is CATSDGGTGGLPQYF. The CDR3 bases are TGTGCCACCAGTGATGGGGGGACAGGTGGCCTCCCCCAGTACTTC.

This clone has a handful of counts. The V call is TRBV7-9, the J call TRBJ1-3; D remains ambiguous. The CDR3 covers 11 residues. Trimming left V 3 bases short and J 9 bases short, with 6 bases between. CDR1 and CDR2 from the germline V gene are SEHNR and FQNEAQ (reference sequence). The CDR3 sequence is CASSFSGTIYF. The CDR3 nucleotides read TGTGCCAGCAGCTTTAGCGGCACCATATATTTT.

This clone was counted many times. V is TRBV3-1 (or the pseudogene TRBV3-2) and J is TRBJ2-2; the D gene is possibly TRBD2 (5 bases). Germline V gene sequence: CDR1 LGHDT, CDR2 YNNKEL (reference sequence). CDR3 length: 12 amino acids. V was pared by 4 bases and J by 8 bases, with 8 bases between. The CDR3 DNA reads TGTGCCAGCAGCCCCCGGAGGGGGGAGCTGTTTTTT. Its protein is CASSPRRGELFF.

The chain employs TRBV5-8 and TRBJ1-1; unclear D gene. V was pared by 4 bases and J by 5 bases, with 24 bases between. Germline V lookup: CDR1 SGHTS, CDR2 YDEGEE. The CDR3 extends over 17 amino acids. The CDR3 nucleotides read TGTGCCAGCAGCCTGGGAGGTACGCGGGATCGGTGGACTGAAGCTTTCTTT. Translating it yields CASSLGGTRDRWTEAFF.

V and J are TRBV5-8 and TRBJ2-1; 12 positions match TRBD2. Germline CDR1 is SGHTS and CDR2 is YDEGEE. V was clipped by 0 bases and J by 10 bases; unmatched bases: 8. The CDR3 contains 16 residues. The CDR3 DNA follows: TGTGCCAGCAGCTTGGTTTCTTCCCTAGCGGGGGGGGAGCAGTTCTTC. Translating it yields CASSLVSSLAGGEQFF.

This chain connects TRBV7-9 to TRBJ1-2, with a weak D call TRBD1 (6 bases). Trimming stripped 5 bases from V and 3 bases from J, with 13 bases between. The CDR3 sequence is 14 residues long. The germline gives CDR1 SEHNR, CDR2 FQNEAQ (reference sequence). The CDR3 reads CASSALQGDYGYTF. As DNA, the CDR3 is TGTGCCAGCAGCGCCTTACAGGGCGACTATGGCTACACCTTC. Looking up the rest from reference TRBV7-9 and TRBJ1-2 gives the full variable domain: DTGVSQNPRHKITKRGQNVTFRCDPISEHNRLYWYRQTLGQGPEFLTYFQNEAQLEKSRLLSDRFSAERPKGSFSTLEIQRTEQGDSAMYLCASSALQGDYGYTFGSGTRLTVV.

The rearrangement uses TRBV7-9 and TRBJ1-5, with no clear D. V gave up 4 bases and J gave up 0 bases, with 4 bases separating them. This CDR3 has 13 amino acids. From germline, CDR1 is SEHNR and CDR2 FQNEAQ (reference sequence). The CDR3: CASSSISNQPQHF. Here the CDR3 DNA reads TGTGCCAGCAGCTCTATTAGCAATCAGCCCCAGCATTTT.

J is TRBJ2-3 and V is TRBV9; D is unclear. Per the germline V gene, CDR1 is SGDLS and CDR2 is YYNGEE. The CDR3 consists of 15 residues. The V and J ends lost 0 bases and 0 bases respectively, with 8 bases between them. CDR3 amino acids: CASSVEARSTDTQYF. The DNA for the CDR3 is TGTGCCAGCAGCGTAGAGGCGCGGAGCACAGATACGCAGTATTTT.

The V and J genes are TRBV30 and TRBJ2-5; tentatively, D is TRBD1 (5 bases). Trimming took 0 bases from V and 1 from J, leaving 9 bases between them. The CDR3 has 14 residues. Germline lookup yields CDR1 GTSNPN and CDR2 SVGIG (reference sequence). The CDR3 sequence: CAWSVDSFQETQYF. Written as DNA, the CDR3 is TGTGCCTGGAGTGTAGACAGCTTCCAAGAGACCCAGTACTTC.

The chain employs TRBV11-2 and TRBJ1-3; maybe TRBD1 (5 bases). V lost 5 bases, J lost 0 bases, and 8 bases lay in between. Germline CDR1 is SGHAT and CDR2 is FQNNGV. The CDR3 loop spans 14 amino acids. Here the CDR3 reads CASSPGYSGNTIYF. The DNA of the CDR3 is TGTGCCAGCAGCCCAGGGTACTCTGGAAACACCATATATTTT.

The CDR3 DNA is TGTGCCACCAGCAAGTACCTAGCGGGATTAGATACGCAGTATTTT. Protein product: CATSKYLAGLDTQYF. The chain has TRBV15 and TRBJ2-3; 9 nucleotides line up with TRBD2. The V gene's germline CDR1 is LNHNV and CDR2 YYDKDF (reference sequence). V lost 4 bases to trimming and J lost 5 bases; unmatched junction nucleotides: 7. This CDR3 comprises 15 residues.

The rearrangement joins TRBV11-3 to TRBJ2-7; 10 bases match TRBD2. Looked up from germline, CDR1 is SGHNT and CDR2 is YENEEA. CDR3 length: 17 amino acids. V shed 4 bases, J shed 2 bases, and the junction held 11 bases outside the gene matches. CDR3 sequence (DNA): TGTGCCAGCAGCTCCCTGGAAGGAGCGGGAGGGCCCTACGAGCAGTACTTC. Amino acid sequence: CASSSLEGAGGPYEQYF.

The V call is TRBV2, the J call TRBJ1-6, with 9 positions matching TRBD1. The CDR3 runs to 14 residues. CDR1 is SNHLY and CDR2 is FYNNEI in the germline V gene. The V gene end was trimmed by 6 bases and the J gene end by 6 bases; junction bases not matched to a gene: 3. The CDR3 sequence is CASRDRGGNSPLHF. As DNA, the CDR3 is TGTGCCAGCAGGGACAGGGGAGGTAATTCACCCCTCCACTTT.

This clone has a single count. The J gene is TRBJ2-3, the V gene TRBV9; TRBD1 might be the D (5 bases). Between the trimmed V and J ends, which lost 3 bases and 4 bases, there was a span of 15 bases. This CDR3 comprises 15 residues. CDR1 SGDLS and CDR2 YYNGEE come from the germline V gene. CDR3 amino acids: CASSAEGVGSDTQYF. DNA for the CDR3: TGTGCCAGCAGCGCCGAAGGGGTAGGTTCAGATACGCAGTATTTT.

The V call is TRBV3-1 (or the pseudogene TRBV3-2), the J call TRBJ2-1; TRBD2 agrees at 9 bases. The CDR3 is 17 amino acids. Germline V gene lookup returns CDR1 LGHDT and CDR2 YNNKEL (reference sequence). Germline trimming cut 0 bases from V and 6 bases from J; bases unmatched to any gene: 9. As DNA, the CDR3 is TGTGCCAGCAGCCAAGATTTACCAGCGGGGGGCCCCAATGAGCAGTTCTTC. Residues: CASSQDLPAGGPNEQFF.

J is TRBJ1-1 and V is TRBV6-1, with D possibly TRBD1 on 6 matching bases. Germline CDR1 MNHNS, CDR2 SASEGT. V shed 1 base and J shed 0 bases, with 12 bases lying between them. This CDR3 contains 16 residues. The CDR3, as DNA: TGTGCCAGCAGTGAAGGCTACAGGGACGTGAACACTGAAGCTTTCTTT. It codes for CASSEGYRDVNTEAFF.

V usage is TRBV13 and J usage is TRBJ1-1; TRBD1 agrees at 11 bases. The ends lost 5 bases at V and 3 bases at J; junction bases unmatched: 5. The CDR3 consists of 15 residues. CDR1 PRHDT and CDR2 FYEKMQ come from the germline V gene (reference sequence). The CDR3 DNA follows: TGTGCCAGCAGCGGATCGGACAGGGGGCACACTGAAGCTTTCTTT. Protein sequence: CASSGSDRGHTEAFF.

This chain links TRBV7-2 with TRBJ2-1; no clear D. In germline, CDR1 is SGHTA, CDR2 FQGNSA. Trimming took off 1 base at V and 12 bases at J, with 10 bases between the two ends. The CDR3 loop spans 12 amino acids. The CDR3 spells CASSLVLLSQFF. CDR3 in DNA: TGTGCCAGCAGCTTAGTTCTACTATCGCAGTTCTTC.

This clone was observed a handful of times. This chain joins TRBV9 and TRBJ2-7; 7 bases align to TRBD1. The CDR3 is made up of 14 amino acids. With 1 base clipped from V and 5 bases from J, the junction kept 6 bases outside the gene matches. The germline V gene has CDR1 SGDLS and CDR2 YYNGEE. DNA for the CDR3: TGTGCCAGCAGCGTATTACTAACAGGGGACGAGCAGTACTTC. Protein sequence: CASSVLLTGDEQYF.

The rearrangement joins TRBV6-5 to TRBJ1-1, with unresolved D. The CDR3 has 15 amino acids. V was cut by 3 bases and J by 5 bases, with 16 bases left in between. Germline V CDR1 and CDR2: MNHEY, SVGAGI. In nucleotides, the CDR3 is TGTGCCAGCAGTTATGCGAGCGTGGAAGGTACTGAAGCTTTCTTT. Translating gives CASSYASVEGTEAFF.

The V call is TRBV7-3, the J call TRBJ2-1; D is possibly TRBD2 (6 bases). V was trimmed by 5 bases and J by 2 bases, leaving 13 bases between them. There are 15 residues in the CDR3. CDR1 and CDR2 (germline): SGHTA, FQGTGA. Written as DNA, the CDR3 is TGTGCCAGCAGCCCTCTAGCGAACGCCTACAATGAGCAGTTCTTC. This gives the protein CASSPLANAYNEQFF.

The genes are TRBV9 and TRBJ2-5; D gene uncertain. CDR1 is SGDLS, CDR2 YYNGEE, per germline. V gave up 0 bases and J gave up 1 base, with 10 bases separating them. The CDR3 is 15 amino acids. CDR3 amino acids: CASSVAPETQETQYF. The CDR3 DNA is TGTGCCAGCAGCGTAGCGCCAGAAACCCAAGAGACCCAGTACTTC.

The rearrangement uses TRBV5-5 and TRBJ2-1, with D unresolved. The CDR3 loop spans 12 amino acids. Trimming pared 0 bases from V and 8 bases from J, leaving 6 bases between. Germline V gene data show CDR1 as SGHKS and CDR2 as YYEKEE (reference sequence). The CDR3 region is CASSLASYEQFF. In DNA form, the CDR3 reads TGTGCCAGCAGCTTGGCCTCTTATGAGCAGTTCTTC.